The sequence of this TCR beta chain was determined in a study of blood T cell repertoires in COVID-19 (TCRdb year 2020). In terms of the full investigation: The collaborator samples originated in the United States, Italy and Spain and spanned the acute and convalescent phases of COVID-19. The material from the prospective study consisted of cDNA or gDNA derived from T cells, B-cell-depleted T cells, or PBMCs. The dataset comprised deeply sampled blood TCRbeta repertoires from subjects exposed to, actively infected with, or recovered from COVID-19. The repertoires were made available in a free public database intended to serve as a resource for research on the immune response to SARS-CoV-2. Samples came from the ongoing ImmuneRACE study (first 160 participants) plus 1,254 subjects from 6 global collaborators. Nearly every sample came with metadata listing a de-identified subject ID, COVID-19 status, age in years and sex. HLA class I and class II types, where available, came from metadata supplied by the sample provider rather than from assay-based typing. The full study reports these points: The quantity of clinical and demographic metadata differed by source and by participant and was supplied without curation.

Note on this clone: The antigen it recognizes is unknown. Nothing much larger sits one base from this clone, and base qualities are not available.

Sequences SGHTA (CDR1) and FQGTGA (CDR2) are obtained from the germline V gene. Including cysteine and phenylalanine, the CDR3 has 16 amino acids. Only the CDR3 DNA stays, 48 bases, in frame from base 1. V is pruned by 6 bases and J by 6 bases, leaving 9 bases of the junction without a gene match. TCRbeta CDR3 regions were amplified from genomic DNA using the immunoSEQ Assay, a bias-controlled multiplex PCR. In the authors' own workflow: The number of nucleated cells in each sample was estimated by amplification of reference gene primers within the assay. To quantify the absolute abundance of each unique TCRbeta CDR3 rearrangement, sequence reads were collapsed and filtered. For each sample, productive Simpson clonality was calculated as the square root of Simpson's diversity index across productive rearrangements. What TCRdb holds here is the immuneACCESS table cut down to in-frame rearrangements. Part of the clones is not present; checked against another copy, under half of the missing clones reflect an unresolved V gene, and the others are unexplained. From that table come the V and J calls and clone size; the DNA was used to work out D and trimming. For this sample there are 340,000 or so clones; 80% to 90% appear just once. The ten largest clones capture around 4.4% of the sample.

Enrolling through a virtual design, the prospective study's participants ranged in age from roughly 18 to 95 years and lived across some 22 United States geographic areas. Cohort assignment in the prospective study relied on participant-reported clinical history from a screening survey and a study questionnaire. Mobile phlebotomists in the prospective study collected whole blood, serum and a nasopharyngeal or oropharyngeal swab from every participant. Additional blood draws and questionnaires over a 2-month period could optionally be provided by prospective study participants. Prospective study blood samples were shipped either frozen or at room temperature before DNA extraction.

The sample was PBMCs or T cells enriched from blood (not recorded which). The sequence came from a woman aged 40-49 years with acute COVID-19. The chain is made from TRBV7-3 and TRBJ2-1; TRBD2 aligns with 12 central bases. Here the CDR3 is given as CASSPSGRAVGNEQFF. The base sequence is TGTGCCAGCAGTCCTAGCGGGAGGGCCGTGGGCAATGAGCAGTTCTTC.